This is a list of T cell receptor beta chains from one sample in a study of PD-L1 blockade in urothelial cancer. Profiled with immunoSEQ multiplex PCR; TCRdb holds only in-frame clones, not every one. The data hold fewer than 45,000 clones, with about four fifths observed a single time. The specimen was PBMCs, collected around atezolizumab (anti-PD-L1) treatment. The receptors stem from an older man with urothelial cancer. The conserved cysteine and the conserved F or W are not part of the CDR3 here.

v_call: TRBV10-3
cdr3_aa: AIRFGLQEGPWY

v_call: TRBV4-2
cdr3_aa: ASSQDTDRASPLH

v_call: TRBV7-9
cdr3_aa: ASSLVGTADEQF

v_call: TRBV5-1
cdr3_aa: ASSQDRNEQY

v_call: TRBV4-1
cdr3_aa: ASSQQGQISTGELF

v_call: TRBV9
cdr3_aa: ASGRLAGVVDTQY

v_call: TRBV7-2
cdr3_aa: ASSLGKRTGEYEQY

v_call: TRBV4-1
cdr3_aa: ASSRAGATNEKLF

v_call: TRBV7-2
cdr3_aa: ASRPAGNTIY

v_call: TRBV7-9
cdr3_aa: ASSSTGRLTEQY

v_call: TRBV2
cdr3_aa: ASSVGQPQPQH

v_call: TRBV5-5
cdr3_aa: ASSLGTSRETQY

v_call: TRBV7-6
cdr3_aa: ASSSPGQGITEAF

v_call: TRBV27
cdr3_aa: ASSYTQGYDEQY

v_call: TRBV18
cdr3_aa: ASSLGQGVLAEAF

v_call: TRBV15
cdr3_aa: ATSRERGPYEQY

v_call: TRBV6-1
cdr3_aa: ASSEAVYEQY

v_call: TRBV7-2
cdr3_aa: ASSLITSSPIIRNSPLH

v_call: TRBV13
cdr3_aa: ASSLKQGERNTIY

v_call: TRBV2
cdr3_aa: ASSVEGIGELF

v_call: TRBV4-1
cdr3_aa: ASSAGFRGGERSEQY

v_call: TRBV15
cdr3_aa: ATSRDRGQATDTQY

v_call: TRBV6-5
cdr3_aa: ASRGQGAGDTEAF

v_call: TRBV27
cdr3_aa: ASSPKPGAYGYT

v_call: TRBV7-2
cdr3_aa: ASSLAGGANEKLF

v_call: TRBV7-7
cdr3_aa: ASSPSISESQETQY

v_call: TRBV7-9
cdr3_aa: ASSLTSGLGLEQF

v_call: TRBV7-9
cdr3_aa: ASSSTAQSGTEAF

v_call: TRBV19
cdr3_aa: ASSIGGAKNIQY

v_call: TRBV7-2
cdr3_aa: ASSLTGTDTQY

v_call: TRBV7-9
cdr3_aa: ASSPGHRYEQY

v_call: TRBV15
cdr3_aa: ATSRVWGTSGGVDEQY

v_call: TRBV7-2
cdr3_aa: ATQPSGSGNTIY

v_call: TRBV27
cdr3_aa: ASSLSKAGPNSPLH

v_call: TRBV5-6
cdr3_aa: ASSPGTGRAGNTIY

v_call: TRBV18
cdr3_aa: ASSTSGTGAGNSPLH

v_call: TRBV6-4
cdr3_aa: ASSRLPNQPQH

v_call: TRBV5-1
cdr3_aa: ASSLGQGRETQY

v_call: TRBV10-3
cdr3_aa: AISDRYDVNEQF

v_call: TRBV9
cdr3_aa: ASSVAGWQGNYGYT

v_call: TRBV5-1
cdr3_aa: ASSLLGVSSGSGANVLT

v_call: TRBV2
cdr3_aa: ASSEQGVSRDGYT

v_call: TRBV27
cdr3_aa: ASSSTSGRAPYNEQF

v_call: TRBV5-1
cdr3_aa: ASSLTSGNSYNEQF

v_call: TRBV7-9
cdr3_aa: ASSRDRDNSPLH

v_call: TRBV9
cdr3_aa: ASSVGLAYGTDTQY

v_call: TRBV11-1
cdr3_aa: ASSLSSGGYT

v_call: TRBV7-9
cdr3_aa: ASSAKTGTINEKLF

v_call: TRBV4-3
cdr3_aa: ASSQREGTDTQY

v_call: TRBV5-6
cdr3_aa: ASSVGQGGETQY

v_call: TRBV11-2
cdr3_aa: ASSWTGGNYEQY

v_call: TRBV6-5
cdr3_aa: ASSMTSGSYEQY

v_call: TRBV27
cdr3_aa: ASRVRVWAF